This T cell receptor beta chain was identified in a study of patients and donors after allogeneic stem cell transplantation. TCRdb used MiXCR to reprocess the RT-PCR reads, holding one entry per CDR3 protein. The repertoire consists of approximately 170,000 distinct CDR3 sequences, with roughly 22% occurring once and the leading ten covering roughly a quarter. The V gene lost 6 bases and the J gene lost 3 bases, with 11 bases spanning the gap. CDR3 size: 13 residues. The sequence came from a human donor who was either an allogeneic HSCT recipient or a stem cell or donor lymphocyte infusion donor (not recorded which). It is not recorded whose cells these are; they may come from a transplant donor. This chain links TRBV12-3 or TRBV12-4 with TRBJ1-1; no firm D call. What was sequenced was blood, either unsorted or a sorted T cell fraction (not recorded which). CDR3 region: CASSPMGYTEAFF. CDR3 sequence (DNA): TGTGCCAGCAGCCCCATGGGTTACACTGAAGCTTTCTTT.